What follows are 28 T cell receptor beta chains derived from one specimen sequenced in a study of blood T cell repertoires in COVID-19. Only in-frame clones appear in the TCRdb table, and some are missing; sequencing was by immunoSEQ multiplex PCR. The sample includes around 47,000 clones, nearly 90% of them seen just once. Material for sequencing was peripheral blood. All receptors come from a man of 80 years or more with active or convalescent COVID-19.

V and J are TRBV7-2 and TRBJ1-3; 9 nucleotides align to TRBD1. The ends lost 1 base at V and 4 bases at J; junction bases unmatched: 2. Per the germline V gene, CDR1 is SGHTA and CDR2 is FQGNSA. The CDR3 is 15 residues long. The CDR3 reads CASSLGGQGGNTIYF. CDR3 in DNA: TGTGCCAGCAGCTTAGGGGGACAGGGAGGAAACACCATATATTTT.

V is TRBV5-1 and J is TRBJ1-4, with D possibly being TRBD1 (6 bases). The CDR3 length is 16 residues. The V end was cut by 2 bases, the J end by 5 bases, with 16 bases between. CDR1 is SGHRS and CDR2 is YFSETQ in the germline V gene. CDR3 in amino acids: CASSFSGPRGNEKLFF. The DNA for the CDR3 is TGCGCCAGCAGCTTTTCGGGACCTAGGGGGAATGAAAAACTGTTTTTT.

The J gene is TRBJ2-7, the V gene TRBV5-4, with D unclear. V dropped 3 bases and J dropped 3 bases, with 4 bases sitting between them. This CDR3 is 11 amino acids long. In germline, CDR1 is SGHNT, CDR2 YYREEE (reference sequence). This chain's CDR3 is CASSYNYEQYF. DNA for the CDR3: TGTGCCAGCAGCTACAACTACGAGCAGTACTTC. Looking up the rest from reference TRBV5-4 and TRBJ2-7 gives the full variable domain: ETGVTQSPTHLIKTRGQQVTLRCSSQSGHNTVSWYQQALGQGPQFIFQYYREEENGRGNFPPRFSGLQFPNYSSELNVNALELDDSALYLCASSYNYEQYFGPGTRLTVT.

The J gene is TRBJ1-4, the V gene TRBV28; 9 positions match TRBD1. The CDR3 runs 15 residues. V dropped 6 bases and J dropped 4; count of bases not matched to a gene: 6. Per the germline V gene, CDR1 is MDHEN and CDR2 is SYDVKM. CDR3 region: CASRGTGGGNEKLFF. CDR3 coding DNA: TGTGCCAGCAGGGGAACAGGGGGCGGTAATGAAAAACTGTTTTTT. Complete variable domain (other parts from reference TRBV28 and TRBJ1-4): DVKVTQSSRYLVKRTGEKVFLECVQDMDHENMFWYRQDPGLGLRLIYFSYDVKMKEKGDIPEGYSVSREKKERFSLILESASTNQTSMYLCASRGTGGGNEKLFFGSGTQLSVL.

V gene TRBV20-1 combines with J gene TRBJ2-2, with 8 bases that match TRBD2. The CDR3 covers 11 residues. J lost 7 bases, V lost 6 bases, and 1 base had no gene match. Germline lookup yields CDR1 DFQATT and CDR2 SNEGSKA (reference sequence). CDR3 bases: TGCAGTGCCGGGGGGGTCGGGGAGCTGTTTTTT. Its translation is CSAGGVGELFF.

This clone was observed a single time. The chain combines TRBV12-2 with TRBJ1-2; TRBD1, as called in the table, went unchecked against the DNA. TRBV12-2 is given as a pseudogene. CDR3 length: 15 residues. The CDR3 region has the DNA TGTGCAAGTCGCTTTATGTTTTGGCCGAAGAATGGCTACACCTTC. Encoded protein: CASRFMFWPKNGYTF.

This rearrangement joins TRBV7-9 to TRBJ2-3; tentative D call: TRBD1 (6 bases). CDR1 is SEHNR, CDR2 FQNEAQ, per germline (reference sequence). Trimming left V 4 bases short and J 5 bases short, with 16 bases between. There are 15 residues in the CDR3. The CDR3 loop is CASSSTQGMIDTQYF. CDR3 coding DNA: TGTGCCAGCAGCTCTACACAGGGCATGATAGATACGCAGTATTTT.

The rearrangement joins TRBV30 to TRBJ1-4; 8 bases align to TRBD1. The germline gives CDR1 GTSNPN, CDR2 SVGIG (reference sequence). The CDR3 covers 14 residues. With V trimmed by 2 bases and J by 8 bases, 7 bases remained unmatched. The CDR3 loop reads CAWSYDRGGEKLFF. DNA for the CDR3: TGTGCCTGGAGTTATGACAGGGGTGGAGAAAAACTGTTTTTT. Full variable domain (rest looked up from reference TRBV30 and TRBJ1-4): SQTIHQWPATLVQPVGSPLSLECTVEGTSNPNLYWYRQAAGRGLQLLFYSVGIGQISSEVPQNLSASRPQDRQFILSSKKLLLSDSGFYLCAWSYDRGGEKLFFGSGTQLSVL.

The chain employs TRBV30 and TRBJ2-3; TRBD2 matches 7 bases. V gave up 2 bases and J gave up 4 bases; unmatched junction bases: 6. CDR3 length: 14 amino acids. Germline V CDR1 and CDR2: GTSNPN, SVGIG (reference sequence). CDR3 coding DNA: TGTGCCTGGAGTAGCGGGAATGCAGCAGATACGCAGTATTTT. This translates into CAWSSGNAADTQYF. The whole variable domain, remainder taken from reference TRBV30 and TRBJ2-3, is SQTIHQWPATLVQPVGSPLSLECTVEGTSNPNLYWYRQAAGRGLQLLFYSVGIGQISSEVPQNLSASRPQDRQFILSSKKLLLSDSGFYLCAWSSGNAADTQYFGPGTRLTVL.

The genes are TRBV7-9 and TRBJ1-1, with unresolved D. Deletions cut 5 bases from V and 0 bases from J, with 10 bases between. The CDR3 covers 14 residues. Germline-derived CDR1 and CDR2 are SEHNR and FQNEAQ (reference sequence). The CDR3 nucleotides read TGTGCCAGCAGCCGCGGGCAGTTGAACACTGAAGCTTTCTTT. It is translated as CASSRGQLNTEAFF. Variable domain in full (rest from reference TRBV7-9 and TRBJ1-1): DTGVSQNPRHKITKRGQNVTFRCDPISEHNRLYWYRQTLGQGPEFLTYFQNEAQLEKSRLLSDRFSAERPKGSFSTLEIQRTEQGDSAMYLCASSRGQLNTEAFFGQGTRLTVV.

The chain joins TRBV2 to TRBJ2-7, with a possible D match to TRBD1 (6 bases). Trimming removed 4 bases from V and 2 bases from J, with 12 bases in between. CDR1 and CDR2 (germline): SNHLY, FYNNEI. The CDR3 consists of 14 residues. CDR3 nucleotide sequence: TGTGCCAGCAGTGCCCGACAGGACCCCTACGAGCAGTACTTC. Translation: CASSARQDPYEQYF.

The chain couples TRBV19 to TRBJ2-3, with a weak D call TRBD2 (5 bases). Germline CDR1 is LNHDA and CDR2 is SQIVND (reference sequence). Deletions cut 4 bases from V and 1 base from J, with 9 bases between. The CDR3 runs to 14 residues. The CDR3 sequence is CASSNSVGTDTQYF. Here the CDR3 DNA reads TGTGCCAGTAGTAATAGCGTGGGCACAGATACGCAGTATTTT.

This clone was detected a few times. CDR3: CASSVVSGTGGVEQYF. CDR3 nucleotide sequence: TGTGCCAGCAGTGTTGTGTCCGGGACAGGGGGCGTTGAGCAGTACTTC. V and J are TRBV2 and TRBJ2-7; 12 bases agree with TRBD1. The V gene's germline CDR1 is SNHLY and CDR2 FYNNEI. The CDR3 sequence is 16 residues long. Germline trimming cut 4 bases from V and 7 bases from J; bases unmatched to any gene: 11. The whole variable domain, filled in from reference TRBV2 and TRBJ2-7, reads EPEVTQTPSHQVTQMGQEVILRCVPISNHLYFYWYRQILGQKVEFLVSFYNNEISEKSEIFDDQFSVERPDGSNFTLKIRSTKLEDSAMYFCASSVVSGTGGVEQYFGPGTRLTVT.

The chain's CDR3 is CASSPNLVRQAEAFF. DNA of the CDR3: TGTGCCAGCTCACCAAATTTAGTAAGACAGGCTGAAGCTTTCTTT. The chain carries TRBV18 and TRBJ1-1, with a weak D call TRBD1 (6 bases). The germline CDR1 and CDR2 sequences are KGHSH and LQKENI. Trimming shortened V by 2 bases and J by 6 bases, and 16 bases separated the two germline ends. The CDR3 runs 15 residues.

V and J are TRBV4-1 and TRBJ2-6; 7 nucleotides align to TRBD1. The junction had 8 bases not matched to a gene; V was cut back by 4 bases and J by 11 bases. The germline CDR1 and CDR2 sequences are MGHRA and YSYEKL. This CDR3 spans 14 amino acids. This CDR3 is CASSRPGQTDVLTF. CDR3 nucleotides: TGCGCCAGCAGCCGTCCGGGACAGACGGACGTCCTGACTTTC.

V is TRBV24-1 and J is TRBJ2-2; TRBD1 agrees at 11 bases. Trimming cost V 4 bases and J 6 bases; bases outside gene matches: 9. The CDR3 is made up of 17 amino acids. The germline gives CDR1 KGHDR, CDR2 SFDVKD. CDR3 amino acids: CATSDRSGTGGAGELFF. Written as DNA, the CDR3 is TGTGCCACCAGTGACCGATCCGGGACAGGGGGGGCCGGGGAGCTGTTTTTT.

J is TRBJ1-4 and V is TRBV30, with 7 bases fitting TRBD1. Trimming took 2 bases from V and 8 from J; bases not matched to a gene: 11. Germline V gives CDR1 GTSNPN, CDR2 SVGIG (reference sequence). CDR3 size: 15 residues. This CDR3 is CAWSYNRGNGEKLFF. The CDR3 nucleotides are TGTGCCTGGAGTTATAACAGGGGTAATGGGGAAAAACTGTTTTTT.

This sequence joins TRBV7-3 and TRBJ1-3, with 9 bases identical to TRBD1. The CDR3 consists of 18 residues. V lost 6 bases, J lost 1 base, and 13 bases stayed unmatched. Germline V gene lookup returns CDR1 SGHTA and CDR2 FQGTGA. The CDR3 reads CASRVGQGCLISGNTIYF. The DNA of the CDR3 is TGTGCCAGCAGGGTCGGACAGGGGTGTCTTATATCTGGAAACACCATATATTTT.

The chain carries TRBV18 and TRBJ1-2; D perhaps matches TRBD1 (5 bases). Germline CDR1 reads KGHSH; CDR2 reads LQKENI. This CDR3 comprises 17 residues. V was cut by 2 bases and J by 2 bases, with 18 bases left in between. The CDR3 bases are TGTGCCAGCTCACCAGGTCAGGGCACAATAGGAAACTATGGCTACACCTTC. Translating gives CASSPGQGTIGNYGYTF.

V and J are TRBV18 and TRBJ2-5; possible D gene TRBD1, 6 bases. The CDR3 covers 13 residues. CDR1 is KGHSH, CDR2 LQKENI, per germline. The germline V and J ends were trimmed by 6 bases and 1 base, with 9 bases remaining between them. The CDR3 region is CASSRDTQETQYF. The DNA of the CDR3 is TGTGCCAGCTCCCGGGACACCCAAGAGACCCAGTACTTC.

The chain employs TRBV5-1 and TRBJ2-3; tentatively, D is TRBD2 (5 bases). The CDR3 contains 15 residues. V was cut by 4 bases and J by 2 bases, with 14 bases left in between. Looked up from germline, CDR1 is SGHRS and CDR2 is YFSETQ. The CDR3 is CASSRKLEATDTQYF. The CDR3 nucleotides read TGCGCCAGCAGCCGAAAGTTGGAGGCCACAGATACGCAGTATTTT.

This CDR3 reads CASSASAGGSGANVLTF. CDR3 nucleotides: TGTGCCAGCAGCGCGTCAGCGGGGGGCTCTGGGGCCAACGTCCTGACTTTC. The chain couples TRBV7-9 to TRBJ2-6; the match to TRBD2 covers 9 bases. Germline CDR1 reads SEHNR; CDR2 reads FQNEAQ (reference sequence). The CDR3 is made up of 17 amino acids. The V gene end was trimmed by 5 bases and the J gene end by 0 bases; junction bases not matched to a gene: 5.

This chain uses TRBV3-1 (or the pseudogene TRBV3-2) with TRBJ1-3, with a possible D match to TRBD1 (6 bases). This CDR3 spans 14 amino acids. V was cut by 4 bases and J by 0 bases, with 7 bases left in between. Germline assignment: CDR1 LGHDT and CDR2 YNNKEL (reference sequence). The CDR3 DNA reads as TGTGCCAGCAGCCCACAGGGCTCTGGAAACACCATATATTTT. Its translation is CASSPQGSGNTIYF.

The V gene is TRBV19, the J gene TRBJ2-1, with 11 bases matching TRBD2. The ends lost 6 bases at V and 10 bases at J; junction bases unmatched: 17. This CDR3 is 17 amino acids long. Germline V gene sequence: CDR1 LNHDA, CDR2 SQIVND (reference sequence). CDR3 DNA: TGTGCCAGTAGCGAACCAAGGATAGCGGGAGGGCCTCGGGAGCAGTTCTTC. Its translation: CASSEPRIAGGPREQFF.

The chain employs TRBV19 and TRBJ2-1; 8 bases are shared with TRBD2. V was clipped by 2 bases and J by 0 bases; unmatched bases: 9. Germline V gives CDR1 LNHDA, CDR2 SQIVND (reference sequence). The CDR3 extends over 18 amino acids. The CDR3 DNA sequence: TGTGCCAGTAGTATAAGGGGTAGCGGGATCGGCTCCTACAATGAGCAGTTCTTC. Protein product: CASSIRGSGIGSYNEQFF. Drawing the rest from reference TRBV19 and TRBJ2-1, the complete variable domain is DGGITQSPKYLFRKEGQNVTLSCEQNLNHDAMYWYRQDPGQGLRLIYYSQIVNDFQKGDIAEGYSVSREKKESFPLTVTSAQKNPTAFYLCASSIRGSGIGSYNEQFFGPGTRLTVL.

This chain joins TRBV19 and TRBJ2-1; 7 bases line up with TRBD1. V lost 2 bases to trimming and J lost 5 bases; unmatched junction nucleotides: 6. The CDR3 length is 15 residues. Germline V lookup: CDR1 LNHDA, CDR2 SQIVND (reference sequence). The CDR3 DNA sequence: TGTGCCAGTAGTATAACAACAGGGGCCCACAATGAGCAGTTCTTC. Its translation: CASSITTGAHNEQFF.

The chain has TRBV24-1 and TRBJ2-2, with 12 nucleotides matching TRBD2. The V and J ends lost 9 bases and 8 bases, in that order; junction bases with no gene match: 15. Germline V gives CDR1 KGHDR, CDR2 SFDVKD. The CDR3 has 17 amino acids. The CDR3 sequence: CATAPGLAGPGIGELFF. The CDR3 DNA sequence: TGTGCCACCGCCCCGGGACTAGCGGGCCCTGGGATAGGGGAGCTGTTTTTT.

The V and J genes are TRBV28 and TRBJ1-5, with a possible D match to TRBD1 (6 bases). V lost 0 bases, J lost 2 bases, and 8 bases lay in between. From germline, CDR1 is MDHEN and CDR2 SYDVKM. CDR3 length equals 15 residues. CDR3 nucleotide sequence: TGTGCCAGCAGTTTATGGTCAGGGGGCAATCAGCCCCAGCATTTT. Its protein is CASSLWSGGNQPQHF. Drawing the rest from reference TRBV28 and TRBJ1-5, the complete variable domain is DVKVTQSSRYLVKRTGEKVFLECVQDMDHENMFWYRQDPGLGLRLIYFSYDVKMKEKGDIPEGYSVSREKKERFSLILESASTNQTSMYLCASSLWSGGNQPQHFGDGTRLSIL.